The 21 T cell receptor beta chains reported below all come from one sample, sequenced in a study of OX40 agonist ivuxolimab in advanced cancers. The table came from immunoSEQ multiplex PCR; TCRdb's copy has only in-frame clones and leaves some out. Here the sample spans tens of thousands of clones, approximately 94% being singletons. The sample consisted of CD4+ or CD8+ T cells sorted from blood, taken in a trial of the OX40 agonist ivuxolimab. The receptors here all came from an adult with an advanced solid tumor such as melanoma, head and neck, liver or kidney cancer.

The chain uses TRBV27 and TRBJ1-2; D gene uncertain. CDR3 length: 15 amino acids. The ends were cut back, 2 bases at V and 8 bases at J, with 18 bases in the middle. Looked up from germline, CDR1 is MNHEY and CDR2 is SMNVEV (reference sequence). CDR3 in DNA: TGTGCCAGCAGTTTAGGCTTGTACAGCGGGGAGGGCTACACCTTC. The encoded protein is CASSLGLYSGEGYTF.

The V gene is TRBV5-1, the J gene TRBJ2-1; 14 nucleotides agree with TRBD2. CDR3 length equals 20 residues. V lost 0 bases, J lost 7 bases, and 15 bases stayed unmatched. CDR1 is SGHRS and CDR2 is YFSETQ in the germline V gene. The CDR3 DNA is TGCGCCAGCAGCTTGGCACTGGGACTAGCGGGGGCCCCCCCTGGGAATGAGCAGTTCTTC. Encoded protein: CASSLALGLAGAPPGNEQFF.

The chain combines TRBV27 with TRBJ2-2; D unclear. Germline V CDR1 and CDR2: MNHEY, SMNVEV (reference sequence). This CDR3 comprises 13 residues. Trimming took off 9 bases at V and 3 bases at J, with 11 bases between the two ends. CDR3 coding DNA: TGTGCCAGTCGAAGAGCATACACCGGGGAGCTGTTTTTT. It encodes CASRRAYTGELFF.

This sequence joins TRBV10-3 and TRBJ2-6; perhaps TRBD1 as D (6 bases). Deletions cut 3 bases from V and 4 bases from J, with 16 bases between. This CDR3 contains 17 residues. Germline values: CDR1 ENHRY, CDR2 SYGVKD. The CDR3 region is CAISERTEGRGANVLTF. CDR3 DNA sequence: TGTGCCATCAGTGAAAGGACAGAGGGTCGAGGGGCCAACGTCCTGACTTTC.

This clone has just a few counts. V usage is TRBV7-9 and J usage is TRBJ1-1; D uncertain. Looked up from germline, CDR1 is SEHNR and CDR2 is FQNEAQ (reference sequence). This CDR3 has 12 residues. V was pared by 4 bases and J by 8 bases, with 11 bases between. The CDR3 sequence is CASSYGPVEAFF. DNA for the CDR3: TGTGCCAGCAGCTACGGACCAGTAGAAGCTTTCTTT.

The chain links TRBV19 to TRBJ2-7; TRBD2 matches 7 bases. V gave up 1 base and J gave up 5 bases; unmatched junction bases: 5. Germline CDR1 and CDR2: LNHDA and SQIVND (reference sequence). This CDR3 contains 14 residues. CDR3 nucleotides: TGTGCCAGTAGTATAGTGGCGGGAGCGAACGAGCAGTACTTC. This encodes CASSIVAGANEQYF.

The chain links TRBV4-2 to TRBJ2-7; possible D gene TRBD2, 5 bases. V shed 0 bases and J shed 5 bases, with 14 bases lying between them. The CDR3 is 15 amino acids. In germline, CDR1 is LGHNA, CDR2 YNFKEQ. The CDR3 here is CASSQDHGGTNEQYF. In nucleotides, the CDR3 is TGTGCCAGCAGCCAAGATCACGGAGGAACAAACGAGCAGTACTTC.

The genes are TRBV5-4 and TRBJ2-1; perhaps D is TRBD1 or TRBD2 (5 bases each). Trimming pared 5 bases from V and 3 bases from J, leaving 9 bases between. Germline CDR1 SGHNT, CDR2 YYREEE (reference sequence). CDR3 size: 13 residues. The CDR3 loop is CASRGVGYNEQFF. CDR3 bases: TGTGCCAGCAGGGGGGTGGGCTACAATGAGCAGTTCTTC.

This clone was seen only a few times. The V and J genes are TRBV4-1 and TRBJ2-7; D is uncertain. Germline CDR1 is MGHRA and CDR2 is YSYEKL. The CDR3 is 12 residues long. The V and J ends lost 0 bases and 4 bases respectively, with 4 bases between them. In DNA, the CDR3 is TGCGCCAGCAGCCAAGACCCATACGAGCAGTACTTC. This translates into CASSQDPYEQYF.

The chain recombines TRBV25-1 with TRBJ2-7, with 7 bases identical to TRBD2. Per germline, CDR1 MGHDK and CDR2 SYGVNS. The J segment lost 2 bases and the V segment lost 1 base, leaving 8 bases of the junction unmatched. The CDR3 runs to 16 residues. CDR3 nucleotide sequence: TGTGCCAGCAGTGAATGGGGGGGGAATGAAGCCTACGAGCAGTACTTC. This sequence encodes CASSEWGGNEAYEQYF.

The rearrangement joins TRBV13 to TRBJ2-5; 8 bases fit TRBD2. Germline loops: CDR1 PRHDT, CDR2 FYEKMQ (reference sequence). The CDR3 has 15 amino acids. V was pared by 5 bases and J by 5 bases, with 10 bases of the junction left unmatched. CDR3 DNA sequence: TGTGCCAGCAGCCTCCGCGGGGTAGCGGGGGAGACCCAGTACTTC. Its translation is CASSLRGVAGETQYF.

The chain recombines TRBV11-2 with TRBJ2-5, with 10 bases lining up with TRBD2. Germline trimming cut 5 bases from V and 1 base from J; bases unmatched to any gene: 4. Germline-derived CDR1 and CDR2 are SGHAT and FQNNGV. CDR3 length equals 15 residues. The CDR3 is CASSQRLAGQETQYF. The CDR3 DNA follows: TGTGCCAGCAGCCAACGACTAGCGGGCCAAGAGACCCAGTACTTC. Filled out from reference TRBV11-2 and TRBJ2-5, the complete variable domain reads EAGVAQSPRYKIIEKRQSVAFWCNPISGHATLYWYQQILGQGPKLLIQFQNNGVVDDSQLPKDRFSAERLKGVDSTLKIQPAKLEDSAVYLCASSQRLAGQETQYFGPGTRLLVL.

The CDR3 sequence is CASSQTAFSNQPQHF. The CDR3 DNA is TGTGCCAGCAGCCAAACGGCTTTTAGCAATCAGCCCCAGCATTTT. The V and J genes are TRBV7-6 and TRBJ1-5; D gene uncertain. In germline, CDR1 is SGHVS, CDR2 FNYEAQ. Trimming took 5 bases from V and 0 from J, leaving 11 bases between them. This CDR3 is 15 amino acids long.

The J gene is TRBJ1-1, the V gene TRBV7-3; D is undetermined. The V end was cut by 1 base, the J end by 7 bases, with 10 bases between. CDR3 length equals 13 residues. Germline loops: CDR1 SGHTA, CDR2 FQGTGA. For the CDR3, the DNA is TGTGCCAGCAGCTTAATTGCCGGGAGTGAAGCTTTCTTT. Residues: CASSLIAGSEAFF.

The chain links TRBV27 to TRBJ2-1; TRBD2 matches 8 bases. CDR1 is MNHEY, CDR2 SMNVEV, per germline (reference sequence). V was pared by 8 bases and J by 5 bases, with 5 bases of the junction left unmatched. There are 13 residues in the CDR3. The CDR3 bases are TGTGCCAGCGGCACTAGCGGAGACAATGAGCAGTTCTTC. Translation: CASGTSGDNEQFF.

CDR3 nucleotide sequence: TGTGCCAGCAGCGGATTATCCCCTAAAGCGGGGGGACGAGAGACCCAGTACTTC. Translation: CASSGLSPKAGGRETQYF. This sequence joins TRBV9 and TRBJ2-5; TRBD2 matches at 9 bases. This CDR3 comprises 18 residues. Germline V CDR1 and CDR2: SGDLS, YYNGEE. Germline trimming cut 3 bases from V and 4 bases from J; bases unmatched to any gene: 16.

The chain carries TRBV7-6 and TRBJ1-2; a weak D match, TRBD1 (6 bases). In germline, CDR1 is SGHVS, CDR2 FNYEAQ. V was cut by 1 base and J by 4 bases, with 13 bases left in between. The CDR3 covers 15 residues. The CDR3 DNA reads as TGTGCCAGCAGCTTAGGCGGACAGAATTTCTATGGCTACACCTTC. This codes for CASSLGGQNFYGYTF.

The chain carries TRBV13 and TRBJ2-3, with no clear D. Germline V gene data show CDR1 as PRHDT and CDR2 as FYEKMQ (reference sequence). The CDR3 is made up of 12 amino acids. V was pared by 5 bases and J by 4 bases, with 7 bases between. The CDR3 DNA reads TGTGCCAGCAGCGAGATTTCAGATACGCAGTATTTT. Protein product: CASSEISDTQYF.

V and J are TRBV7-3 and TRBJ2-1; D gene uncertain. There are 14 residues in the CDR3. Germline V gene lookup returns CDR1 SGHTA and CDR2 FQGTGA. The ends were cut back, 2 bases at V and 2 bases at J, with 7 bases in the middle. In nucleotides, the CDR3 is TGTGCCAGCAGCTTATCAGACACCTACAATGAGCAGTTCTTC. It encodes CASSLSDTYNEQFF.

The chain recombines TRBV18 with TRBJ2-5; 7 bases are shared with TRBD1. The CDR3 length is 15 residues. With V trimmed by 4 bases and J by 4 bases, 9 bases remained unmatched. Per germline, CDR1 KGHSH and CDR2 LQKENI. CDR3 coding DNA: TGTGCCAGCTCACAGACAGGGCAAAGGGGAGAGACCCAGTACTTC. Its protein product is CASSQTGQRGETQYF.

The CDR3 region is CASSRDGLHGETQYF. CDR3 nucleotide sequence: TGCGCCAGCAGCCGCGACGGACTTCATGGGGAGACCCAGTACTTC. V and J are TRBV4-3 and TRBJ2-5, with D possibly TRBD2 on 5 matching bases. Germline CDR1 and CDR2: LGHNA and YSLEER. The CDR3 consists of 15 residues. V was cut by 4 bases and J by 5 bases, with 17 bases left in between.